One T cell receptor (beta chain) is described in this entry. The data belong to a study of blood T cell repertoires in COVID-19. Study context: Samples taken during acute and convalescent COVID-19 were collected in the United States, Italy and Spain. PBMCs, B-cell-depleted T cells, or T cells provided the cDNA or gDNA that made up the material.

The length of the CDR3 is 15 residues. Looked up from germline, CDR1 is MDHEN and CDR2 is SYDVKM. V was pared by 10 bases and J by 7 bases, with 17 bases of the junction left unmatched. Assay used: immunoSEQ multiplex PCR; TCRdb lists only in-frame clones, some missing. The sample gives a few hundred thousand clones, about 92% of which show up once; around 20% is in the top ten. All enrollees were about 18 to 100 years old and from 25 or so US areas. Recovered status in Cohort 3 required two negative PCRs, clearance, or symptom resolution. This receptor was obtained from a woman aged 30 to 39 who had recovered from COVID-19. V usage is TRBV28 and J usage is TRBJ2-3, with 7 bases matching TRBD1. The sequenced material came from PBMCs or T cells enriched from blood (not recorded which). The DNA of the CDR3 is TGTGCCACCCAGGGCACCGGGACAGCTCAGAATACGCAGTATTTT. Protein product: CATQGTGTAQNTQYF.